The 29 T cell receptor beta chains below come from one sample, sequenced in a study of blood T cells in healthy people across ages. Combining a sample-barcoded 5' primer with a J-beta primer mix, a second PCR ran for about 6 to 12 cycles. TCRdb fed the 5' RACE reads into MiXCR, producing one record per CDR3 protein. The sample has 750,000 to 950,000 distinct CDR3 sequences, around 29% seen once. The data were also submitted as part of a second study, on T cells of mothers and their children.

Sequencing was performed on blood. The receptors come from a woman in her thirties or forties in good health.

The chain carries TRBV5-1 and TRBJ2-1; TRBD2 aligns across 11 bases. J lost 0 bases, V lost 3 bases, and 11 bases had no gene match. The CDR3 is made up of 19 amino acids. Germline CDR1 and CDR2: SGHRS and YFSETQ. Written as DNA, the CDR3 is TGCGCCAGCAGCTCCGGGACTAGCGGAATCTCTCGCTCCTACAATGAGCAGTTCTTC. Amino acids: CASSSGTSGISRSYNEQFF. Drawing the rest from reference TRBV5-1 and TRBJ2-1, the complete variable domain is KAGVTQTPRYLIKTRGQQVTLSCSPISGHRSVSWYQQTPGQGLQFLFEYFSETQRNKGNFPGRFSGRQFSNSRSEMNVSTLELGDSALYLCASSSGTSGISRSYNEQFFGPGTRLTVL.

This clonotype was seen more than once but under ten times. The chain joins TRBV7-3 to TRBJ2-1, with 7 positions matching TRBD2. In germline, CDR1 is SGHTA, CDR2 FQGTGA. The CDR3 consists of 15 residues. V was clipped by 1 base and J by 4 bases; unmatched bases: 4. CDR3 region: CASSLSSSGYNEQFF. CDR3 bases: TGTGCCAGCAGCTTAAGTTCTAGCGGTTACAATGAGCAGTTCTTC.

This clonotype was seen at least ten times. The chain employs TRBV4-1 and TRBJ2-2, with D perhaps matching TRBD2 (5 bases). V shed 5 bases and J shed 1 base, with 8 bases lying between them. The germline V gene has CDR1 MGHRA and CDR2 YSYEKL. This CDR3 region has 14 residues. The CDR3 sequence: CASSIGLNTGELFF. As DNA, the CDR3 is TGCGCCAGCAGCATTGGACTGAACACCGGGGAGCTGTTTTTT.

The chain carries TRBV7-9 and TRBJ2-5; TRBD2 agrees at 9 bases. CDR3 length: 15 residues. Germline CDR1 reads SEHNR; CDR2 reads FQNEAQ (reference sequence). Losses at the gene ends were 5 bases for V and 2 bases for J; bases not matched to a gene: 6. This CDR3 is CASSPRLAEQETQYF. In nucleotides, the CDR3 is TGTGCCAGCAGCCCAAGACTAGCGGAGCAAGAGACCCAGTACTTC.

This clonotype has more than one count but fewer than ten. The rearrangement uses TRBV12-3 or TRBV12-4 and TRBJ2-7; D call uncertain. The CDR3 has 13 amino acids. V was clipped by 4 bases and J by 6 bases, with 13 bases between them. The CDR3 spells CASSSSGNGEQYF. The DNA for the CDR3 is TGTGCCAGCAGTTCCAGTGGGAACGGCGAGCAGTACTTC.

This clonotype was seen repeatedly, ten times or more. V and J are TRBV5-1 and TRBJ2-7; D is ambiguous. CDR1 and CDR2 from the germline V gene are SGHRS and YFSETQ. The germline V and J ends were trimmed by 4 bases and 6 bases, with 14 bases remaining between them. The CDR3 covers 13 residues. This chain's CDR3 is CASSGVTLSEQYF. In DNA form, the CDR3 reads TGCGCCAGCAGCGGGGTCACATTAAGCGAGCAGTACTTC.

The chain carries TRBV11-2 and TRBJ2-2; D not resolved. With 2 bases removed from V and 2 bases from J, the gap between germline ends came to 9 bases. In germline, CDR1 is SGHAT, CDR2 FQNNGV. This CDR3 region has 15 residues. As DNA, the CDR3 is TGTGCCAGCAGCTTAAGGACGCTTAACACCGGGGAGCTGTTTTTT. Encoded protein: CASSLRTLNTGELFF.

This clonotype was observed a few times. This sequence may be a read error, since a much larger clone differs from it by one base. The DNA is left out, because the CDR3 cannot be placed on it with certainty; the CDR3 is given as TCRdb lists it. This chain connects TRBV7-2 to TRBJ2-6; the table's D gene call, TRBD1, was not cross checked with the DNA. Germline lookup yields CDR1 SGHTA and CDR2 FQGNSA. A total of 18 residues make up the CDR3, ends included. This CDR3 is CASSWTGTVGSGANVRTF.

The rearrangement joins TRBV20-1 to TRBJ1-5; D gene uncertain. The CDR3 runs 13 residues. Germline loops: CDR1 DFQATT, CDR2 SNEGSKA (reference sequence). V shed 3 bases and J shed 5 bases, with 11 bases lying between them. CDR3 in DNA: TGCAGTGCTAGTTTTGGTATCGATCAGCCCCAGCATTTT. Translated: CSASFGIDQPQHF.

This clonotype was recorded at least ten times. The V call is TRBV20-1, the J call TRBJ2-7; 9 bases line up with TRBD1. With 1 base clipped from V and 3 bases from J, the junction kept 4 bases outside the gene matches. The CDR3 sequence is 14 residues long. Germline-derived CDR1 and CDR2 are DFQATT and SNEGSKA (reference sequence). CDR3 in amino acids: CSARGGQGDYEQYF. CDR3 nucleotides: TGCAGTGCTAGAGGGGGACAGGGAGACTACGAGCAGTACTTC.

This clonotype was found a few times. The V gene is TRBV2, the J gene TRBJ2-1; 9 positions match TRBD1. The CDR3 loop spans 17 amino acids. Trimming removed 2 bases from V and 9 bases from J; junction bases left unmatched: 14. In germline, CDR1 is SNHLY, CDR2 FYNNEI. CDR3 region: CASSEPQIWTGEGEQFF. The CDR3 DNA sequence: TGTGCCAGCAGTGAACCCCAAATCTGGACAGGGGAGGGTGAGCAGTTCTTC. Supplemented by reference TRBV2 and TRBJ2-1, the full variable domain reads EPEVTQTPSHQVTQMGQEVILRCVPISNHLYFYWYRQILGQKVEFLVSFYNNEISEKSEIFDDQFSVERPDGSNFTLKIRSTKLEDSAMYFCASSEPQIWTGEGEQFFGPGTRLTVL.

The chain employs TRBV7-2 and TRBJ2-1, with unresolved D. The CDR3 covers 15 residues. The germline CDR1 and CDR2 sequences are SGHTA and FQGNSA. The ends were cut back, 1 base at V and 7 bases at J, with 14 bases in the middle. CDR3 region: CASSLDGSFGNEQFF. DNA for the CDR3: TGTGCCAGCAGCTTAGACGGCTCCTTTGGGAATGAGCAGTTCTTC.

This clonotype was counted many times. The rearrangement joins TRBV7-6 to TRBJ2-6; 9 nucleotides agree with TRBD1. The length of the CDR3 is 18 residues. The germline V gene has CDR1 SGHVS and CDR2 FNYEAQ. V lost 5 bases to trimming and J lost 0 bases; unmatched junction nucleotides: 8. This chain's CDR3 is CASSPGTGQSSGANVLTF. In nucleotides, the CDR3 is TGTGCCAGCAGCCCAGGGACAGGGCAGAGCTCTGGGGCCAACGTCCTGACTTTC.

The rearrangement joins TRBV28 to TRBJ2-7, with TRBD1 matching 11 bases. The germline V gene encodes CDR1 MDHEN and CDR2 SYDVKM. This CDR3 has 13 amino acids. CDR3 residues: CATAGTGGKKQYF. The CDR3 DNA sequence: TGTGCAACCGCCGGGACAGGGGGAAAGAAGCAGTACTTC. The variable domain in full, completed from reference TRBV28 and TRBJ2-7, reads DVKVTQSSRYLVKRTGEKVFLECVQDMDHENMFWYRQDPGLGLRLIYFSYDVKMKEKGDIPEGYSVSREKKERFSLILESASTNQTSMYLCATAGTGGKKQYFGPGTRLTVT.

This clonotype was counted between two and nine times. This CDR3 is CSASPRIGKLFF. The DNA for the CDR3 is TGCAGTGCTAGTCCCAGGATCGGAAAACTGTTTTTT. The chain combines TRBV20-1 with TRBJ1-4; D gene uncertain. CDR1 and CDR2 from the germline V gene are DFQATT and SNEGSKA (reference sequence). Trimming cost V 3 bases and J 10 bases, with 12 bases left between them. The CDR3 is 12 residues long.

The CDR3 spells CSARDSSAGRRDYNEQFF. The DNA of the CDR3 is TGCAGTGCTAGAGATAGCTCGGCCGGACGGAGGGACTACAATGAGCAGTTCTTC. The chain joins TRBV20-1 to TRBJ2-1; possible D gene TRBD2, 6 bases. V dropped 0 bases and J dropped 3 bases, with 21 bases sitting between them. The CDR3 totals 18 residues. In germline, CDR1 is DFQATT, CDR2 SNEGSKA (reference sequence).

For this clonotype: A junction boundary mismatches the germline segment, possibly from a read error. The chain uses TRBV29-1 and TRBJ2-1, with a possible D match to TRBD1 (6 bases). The CDR3 loop spans 15 amino acids. Germline CDR1 reads SQVTM; CDR2 reads ANQGSEA. The CDR3 DNA is TGCGGCGTTGAAGGCGAGGGGGTAGGCTACAATGAGCAGTTCTTC. This translates into CGVEGEGVGYNEQFF.

The rearrangement uses TRBV29-1 and TRBJ1-2; 8 nucleotides match TRBD1. V shed 4 bases, J shed 10 bases, and the junction held 5 bases outside the gene matches. Germline CDR1 and CDR2: SQVTM and ANQGSEA. The length of the CDR3 is 11 residues. The CDR3 sequence: CSVVMTGDYTF. CDR3 nucleotides: TGCAGCGTTGTAATGACAGGGGACTACACCTTC.

This clonotype was recorded at least ten times. The gene calls are TRBV6-5 and TRBJ2-7, with 8 bases lining up with TRBD2. This CDR3 has 15 amino acids. V lost 6 bases to trimming and J lost 0 bases; unmatched junction nucleotides: 7. Germline V gene data show CDR1 as MNHEY and CDR2 as SVGAGI. The CDR3 region has the DNA TGTGCCAGCAGGGCCCGGGGGGGCAACTCCTACGAGCAGTACTTC. Its translation: CASRARGGNSYEQYF.

This chain connects TRBV30 to TRBJ2-7; no firm D call. Germline values: CDR1 GTSNPN, CDR2 SVGIG (reference sequence). Trimming removed 0 bases at V and 5 bases at J, with 8 bases between. This CDR3 is built from 12 residues. CDR3 DNA: TGTGCCTGGAGTGTCCTCCGAGACGAGCAGTACTTC. Amino acid sequence: CAWSVLRDEQYF.

This clonotype appeared a few times. The chain is built from TRBV7-9 and TRBJ2-5; either TRBD1 or TRBD2 may supply D (5 bases each). Germline lookup yields CDR1 SEHNR and CDR2 FQNEAQ (reference sequence). This CDR3 comprises 20 residues. Trimming shortened V by 4 bases and J by 11 bases, and 38 bases separated the two germline ends. The CDR3 region has the DNA TGTGCCAGCAGCTCCACAATGGAGGTTTCAGGGCCGCTTCATCCTGGGGAGCAGTACTTC. It translates to CASSSTMEVSGPLHPGEQYF.

This clonotype was detected ten times or more. The chain uses TRBV28 and TRBJ2-7, with D tentatively TRBD2 (5 bases). The CDR3 is 13 amino acids. V was cut by 5 bases and J by 2 bases, with 10 bases left in between. Per the germline V gene, CDR1 is MDHEN and CDR2 is SYDVKM. As DNA, the CDR3 is TGTGCCAGCAGTCGGACTTCCCCCTACGAGCAGTACTTC. It yields the protein CASSRTSPYEQYF.

Regarding this clonotype: A clone one base away is much larger, so this may be a read error. This sequence joins TRBV20-1 and TRBJ2-1, with D maybe TRBD1 (6 bases). V shed 0 bases and J shed 10 bases, with 19 bases lying between them. CDR1 DFQATT and CDR2 SNEGSKA come from the germline V gene (reference sequence). This CDR3 contains 15 residues. This CDR3 is CSAREQGVSSYEQFF. As DNA, the CDR3 is TGCAGTGCTAGAGAACAGGGAGTGAGCTCCTACGAGCAGTTCTTC.

This clonotype was seen only a few times. The chain employs TRBV29-1 and TRBJ2-7, with D tentatively TRBD1 (6 bases). This CDR3 is 13 amino acids long. Germline-derived CDR1 and CDR2 are SQVTM and ANQGSEA. V was trimmed by 7 bases and J by 5 bases, leaving 18 bases between them. Here the CDR3 reads CSATGGMGHEQYF. The CDR3 nucleotides are TGCAGCGCGACAGGAGGTATGGGGCACGAGCAGTACTTC.

Many counts were recorded for this clonotype. V gene TRBV20-1 combines with J gene TRBJ2-7; D is unresolved. The germline gives CDR1 DFQATT, CDR2 SNEGSKA (reference sequence). The CDR3 loop spans 11 amino acids. V was pared by 6 bases and J by 1 base, with 7 bases between. The CDR3 DNA follows: TGCAGTGCCGTAGCTTCCTACGAGCAGTACTTC. It translates to CSAVASYEQYF.

Many counts were recorded for this clonotype. The chain couples TRBV7-2 to TRBJ1-1, with no clear D. With 5 bases removed from V and 1 base from J, the gap between germline ends came to 14 bases. The germline V gene encodes CDR1 SGHTA and CDR2 FQGNSA. The CDR3 spans 15 residues. The CDR3 DNA reads TGTGCCAGCAGCCCTGGACGAGGCAGGAACACTGAAGCTTTCTTT. The encoded protein is CASSPGRGRNTEAFF.

The count of this clonotype is one. The chain links TRBV29-1 to TRBJ1-4, with D hard to call. CDR1 is SQVTM, CDR2 ANQGSEA, per germline. V was clipped by 4 bases and J by 5 bases, with 11 bases between them. This CDR3 comprises 13 residues. The CDR3 region is CSVGWSENEKLFF. The CDR3 coding sequence is TGCAGCGTTGGGTGGTCCGAAAATGAAAAACTGTTTTTT.

The table lists this clonotype with many counts. The J gene is TRBJ1-2, the V gene TRBV27; a possible D gene is TRBD1 (6 bases). V lost 5 bases and J 8 bases, leaving 15 bases between the germline ends. The germline CDR1 and CDR2 sequences are MNHEY and SMNVEV (reference sequence). The CDR3 spans 13 residues. The CDR3 loop reads CASSLTGREGYTF. The CDR3 nucleotides read TGTGCCAGCAGTCTTACAGGGAGGGAGGGCTACACCTTC.

This chain connects TRBV15 to TRBJ1-3; D not certain. Germline CDR1 and CDR2: LNHNV and YYDKDF (reference sequence). The CDR3 contains 13 residues. Trimming shortened V by 0 bases and J by 7 bases, and 7 bases separated the two germline ends. Here the CDR3 reads CATSRDLVNTIYF. CDR3 bases: TGTGCCACCAGCAGAGATCTGGTGAACACCATATATTTT.